The source of this TCR beta chain is a study of T-cell memory formation after mild COVID-19. Overall study context: Largely donor-specific TCR clusters were found. Study-wide results and limits: Certain responding clones were present in pre-infection memory, suggesting participation of cross-reactive memory. Nothing showed for sure that second-wave clones peaking on day 37 were SARS-CoV-2 specific. Clones contracting day 15 to 85 were balanced CD4/CD8; later expanders leaned CD4+.

TCRdb re-called the 5' RACE reads through MiXCR, storing one row per CDR3 protein. The table lists fewer than 60,000 distinct CDR3 sequences, 27% of them singletons. There are a few counts of this clonotype. Its antigen is as yet unknown. Germline trimming cut 2 bases from V and 4 bases from J; bases unmatched to any gene: 13. CDR3 length: 18 amino acids. CDR1 LNHNV and CDR2 YYDKDF come from the germline V gene (reference sequence). The source of this sequence is a man between 18 and 29 years old who had mild COVID-19 (a few samples of this study predate the infection). Cell type and time point are not known. The rearrangement joins TRBV15 to TRBJ2-1; 8 bases line up with TRBD1. The sequencing input was PBMCs or a T cell subset sorted from them (not recorded which). CDR3 amino acids: CATSRRSDRALPYNEQFF. The CDR3 nucleotides read TGTGCCACCAGCAGAAGGTCGGACAGGGCGCTGCCTTACAATGAGCAGTTCTTC.